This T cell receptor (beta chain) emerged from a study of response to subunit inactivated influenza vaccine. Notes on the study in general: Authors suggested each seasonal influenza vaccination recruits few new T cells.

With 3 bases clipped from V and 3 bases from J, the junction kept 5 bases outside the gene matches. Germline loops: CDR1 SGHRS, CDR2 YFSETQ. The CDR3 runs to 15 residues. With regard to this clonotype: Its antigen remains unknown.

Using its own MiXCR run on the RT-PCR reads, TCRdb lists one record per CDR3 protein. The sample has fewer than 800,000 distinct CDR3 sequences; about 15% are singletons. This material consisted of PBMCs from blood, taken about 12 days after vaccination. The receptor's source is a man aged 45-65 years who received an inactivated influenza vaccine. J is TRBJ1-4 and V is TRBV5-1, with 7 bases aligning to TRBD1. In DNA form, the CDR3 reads TGCGCCAGCAGCTCGCACGGGACAGCTAATGAAAAACTGTTTTTT. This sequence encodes CASSSHGTANEKLFF. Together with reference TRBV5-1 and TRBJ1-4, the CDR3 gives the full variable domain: KAGVTQTPRYLIKTRGQQVTLSCSPISGHRSVSWYQQTPGQGLQFLFEYFSETQRNKGNFPGRFSGRQFSNSRSEMNVSTLELGDSALYLCASSSHGTANEKLFFGSGTQLSVL.